One sample yielded the 14 T cell receptor beta chains listed below, sequenced in a study of blood T cells in healthy people across ages. Primers used in a second PCR of roughly 6 to 12 cycles were a sample-barcoded 5' primer and a J-beta primer mix. TCRdb re-derived calls from the 5' RACE reads in MiXCR, one entry per CDR3 protein. This sample carries 1.5 million to 2 million distinct CDR3 sequences, 28% of them seen once, and the ten largest clones take 7.7%. Specimen: blood. The receptors come from a woman aged 25 to 39 in good health.

The chain joins TRBV5-6 to TRBJ1-2, with a possible D match to TRBD1 (5 bases). V was clipped by 2 bases and J by 6 bases, with 17 bases between them. CDR1 SGHDT and CDR2 YYEEEE come from the germline V gene. The CDR3 totals 15 residues. CDR3 in amino acids: CASSFLGTRGHGYTF. The CDR3 DNA follows: TGTGCCAGCAGCTTCTTAGGGACGAGAGGACATGGCTACACCTTC.

The table lists this clonotype with a few counts. The chain recombines TRBV12-3 or TRBV12-4 with TRBJ2-7; no definite D call. The germline V and J ends were trimmed by 3 bases and 6 bases, with 15 bases remaining between them. The CDR3 is 14 residues long. The chain's CDR3 is CASSLSGAPIEQYF. The CDR3 DNA is TGTGCCAGCAGTTTGTCAGGAGCCCCTATCGAGCAGTACTTC.

The genes are TRBV3-1 and TRBJ2-2; D call uncertain. The V gene lost 7 bases and the J gene lost 5 bases, with 8 bases spanning the gap. The CDR3 extends over 12 amino acids. The germline V gene has CDR1 LGHDT and CDR2 YNNKEL (reference sequence). The CDR3 DNA is TGTGCCAGCATCGATGATACCGGGGAGCTGTTTTTT. Its translation: CASIDDTGELFF.

This clonotype was seen more than once but under ten times. The chain uses TRBV4-1 and TRBJ2-1, with D possibly TRBD2 on 7 matching bases. Trimming shortened V by 4 bases and J by 6 bases, and 16 bases separated the two germline ends. The CDR3 length is 15 residues. Germline CDR1 reads MGHRA; CDR2 reads YSYEKL. The CDR3 reads CASSPTGGLSNEQFF. The CDR3 DNA reads as TGCGCCAGCAGCCCTACGGGGGGCCTGAGCAATGAGCAGTTCTTC.

V and J are TRBV20-1 and TRBJ2-1, with D maybe TRBD2 (5 bases). V lost 3 bases, J lost 8 bases, and 11 bases lay in between. CDR1 and CDR2 (germline): DFQATT, SNEGSKA (reference sequence). The CDR3 loop spans 12 amino acids. The CDR3 loop reads CSASEGIYEQFF. CDR3 sequence (DNA): TGCAGTGCTAGTGAGGGAATCTATGAGCAGTTCTTC.

This clonotype was picked up a small number of times. The V gene is TRBV4-3, the J gene TRBJ1-2; D gene ambiguous. The V gene lost 4 bases and the J gene lost 4 bases, with 16 bases spanning the gap. Germline lookup yields CDR1 LGHNA and CDR2 YSLEER. The CDR3 contains 15 residues. The CDR3 spells CASSPNPAGGYGYTF. The CDR3 bases are TGCGCCAGCAGCCCCAACCCAGCGGGTGGCTATGGCTACACCTTC.

V is TRBV5-1 and J is TRBJ2-7, with a tentative D call TRBD1 (5 bases). The length of the CDR3 is 16 residues. The V gene's germline CDR1 is SGHRS and CDR2 YFSETQ. The germline V and J ends were trimmed by 4 bases and 7 bases, with 24 bases remaining between them. The CDR3 spells CASSNPTAREHNEQYF. CDR3 bases: TGCGCCAGCAGCAACCCGACAGCCAGGGAACACAATGAGCAGTACTTC.

At least ten counts were recorded for this clonotype. The V gene is TRBV15, the J gene TRBJ2-3; TRBD2 agrees at 7 bases. The V and J ends lost 0 bases and 2 bases, in that order; junction bases with no gene match: 5. There are 16 residues in the CDR3. Germline assignment: CDR1 LNHNV and CDR2 YYDKDF (reference sequence). CDR3 DNA sequence: TGTGCCACCAGCAGAGATAGGGGACTAAACACAGATACGCAGTATTTT. Its translation is CATSRDRGLNTDTQYF. The full variable domain, with the rest looked up from reference TRBV15 and TRBJ2-3, is DAMVIQNPRYQVTQFGKPVTLSCSQTLNHNVMYWYQQKSSQAPKLLFHYYDKDFNNEADTPDNFQSRRPNTSFCFLDIRSPGLGDTAMYLCATSRDRGLNTDTQYFGPGTRLTVL.

The table lists this clonotype with many counts. The chain employs TRBV7-9 and TRBJ1-5; D remains ambiguous. CDR3 length equals 15 residues. Looked up from germline, CDR1 is SEHNR and CDR2 is FQNEAQ (reference sequence). V lost 6 bases, J lost 0 bases, and 12 bases lay in between. In DNA, the CDR3 is TGTGCCAGCAGTTTAACGGGTGATAGCAATCAGCCCCAGCATTTT. Translated: CASSLTGDSNQPQHF.

This chain links TRBV15 with TRBJ2-3; 9 positions agree with TRBD2. The V gene's germline CDR1 is LNHNV and CDR2 YYDKDF (reference sequence). The CDR3 length is 17 residues. Trimming at V came to 5 bases and at J to 10 bases, leaving 19 bases not matched to a gene. CDR3: CATSESRRGGRAGAQYF. The DNA for the CDR3 is TGTGCCACCAGCGAGAGCCGACGTGGCGGGAGGGCCGGGGCGCAGTATTTT.

The sample holds many counts of this clonotype. The chain links TRBV10-2 to TRBJ2-7; no clear D. Germline V gene data show CDR1 as WSHSY and CDR2 as SAAADI. Trimming cost V 6 bases and J 2 bases, with 11 bases left between them. The CDR3 length is 13 residues. The CDR3 loop is CASRAQQTYEQYF. DNA for the CDR3: TGCGCCAGCAGGGCCCAACAGACCTACGAGCAGTACTTC.

The sample holds a few counts of this clonotype. The CDR3 sequence: CATNSLLQGMPNTEAFF. Here the CDR3 DNA reads TGTGCCACCAATTCTCTGTTACAAGGGATGCCGAACACTGAAGCTTTCTTT. This chain links TRBV28 with TRBJ1-1; D gene unclear. V dropped 10 bases and J dropped 1 base, with 25 bases sitting between them. The germline V gene encodes CDR1 MDHEN and CDR2 SYDVKM. The CDR3 has 17 amino acids.

V gene TRBV20-1 combines with J gene TRBJ1-2, with D possibly being TRBD1 (5 bases). CDR1 DFQATT and CDR2 SNEGSKA come from the germline V gene (reference sequence). The V and J ends lost 0 bases and 2 bases respectively, with 13 bases between them. The CDR3 is 15 residues long. CDR3 coding DNA: TGCAGTGCTAGAGATCCGAGACAGCCGAACTATGGCTACACCTTC. Amino acid sequence: CSARDPRQPNYGYTF.

On this clonotype itself: A much larger clone lies a single base off, so this may be a read error. V is TRBV12-3 or TRBV12-4 and J is TRBJ2-4, with 10 bases aligning to TRBD1. The DNA end is a closer match to TRBJ2-5, so the J assignment may be wrong. This CDR3 region has 16 residues. As DNA, the CDR3 is TGTGCCGGCAGTTTATCCGGACAGGGGGTTTCGGAGACCCAGTACTTC. It specifies CAGSLSGQGVSETQYF.